A selection of T cell receptor beta chains follows, all from one sample in a study of shared clonotypes between healthy human individuals. Here immunoSEQ multiplex PCR was the method, and the copy in TCRdb shows in-frame clones only, minus some. The table has hundreds of thousands of clones, around 96% seen once. Source material: naive CD8+ T cells sorted from blood. The receptor source for this set is a young woman in good health. Both conserved end residues are part of each CDR3. Each record gives: V gene, clone size, J gene, D gene, CDR3 DNA, CDR3 protein. D genes are given only for firm matches. For some rows the clone size is stated as once, few or many, or as a class when expanded; others skip it.

TRBV30	NA	TRBJ2-1	NA	TGTGCCTGGAGTGTACAAGGGGACAATGAGCAGTTCTTC	CAWSVQGDNEQFF
TRBV28	NA	TRBJ2-1	TRBD2	TGTGCCAGCAGTTTAGCGGGAGGCCCCTACAATGAGCAGTTCTTC	CASSLAGGPYNEQFF
TRBV15	once	TRBJ2-2	NA	TGTGCCACCAGCACCGTCTTGAACACCGGGGAGCTGTTTTTT	CATSTVLNTGELFF
TRBV11-2	NA	TRBJ2-2	TRBD2	TGTGCCAGCAGCCCCCCAGCGGGAGCGGCCGGGGAGCTGTTTTTT	CASSPPAGAAGELFF
TRBV4-1	NA	TRBJ2-1	NA	TGCGCCAGCAGCCAGGACAGCCAGACAGCTTACAATGAGCAGTTCTTC	CASSQDSQTAYNEQFF
TRBV5-1	NA	TRBJ1-1	NA	TGCGCCAGCAGCTTGGACCGCCTAGGGGGGGCTGAAGCTTTCTTT	CASSLDRLGGAEAFF
TRBV29-1	NA	TRBJ2-1	NA	TGCAGCGATGGGACGCCAGGAAATGAGCAGTTCTTC	CSDGTPGNEQFF
TRBV7-8	NA	TRBJ2-1	TRBD2	TGTGCCAGCAGCCTTAGCGGGAGGGTCTCTGAGCAGTTCTTC	CASSLSGRVSEQFF
TRBV5-8	NA	TRBJ1-4	NA	TGTGCCAGCAGCTTGGCCCGGGGTTCGGGCTATAATGAAAAACTGTTTTTT	CASSLARGSGYNEKLFF
TRBV7-3	once	TRBJ2-1	TRBD2	TGTGCCAGCAGCTTGGAGGGGACTAGGCCGAGCTCCTACAATGAGCAGTTCTTC	CASSLEGTRPSSYNEQFF
TRBV28	NA	TRBJ2-7	NA	TGTGCCAGCAGCACCTCCCAGTTTGGTCCGGGGAGCTCCTACGAGCAGTACTTC	CASSTSQFGPGSSYEQYF
TRBV28	once	TRBJ1-5	NA	TGTGCCAGCAGTTTGGAAGGGAGTAGCAATCAGCCCCAGCATTTT	CASSLEGSSNQPQHF
TRBV4-2	NA	TRBJ1-1	NA	TGTGCCAGCAGCCAAGTATTCGGCGGGAACACTGAAGCTTTCTTT	CASSQVFGGNTEAFF
TRBV30	once	TRBJ2-3	TRBD2	TGTGCCTGGACTAGCGGGAGTTCGGATACGCAGTATTTT	CAWTSGSSDTQYF
TRBV6-5	NA	TRBJ2-2	NA	TGTGCCACGTCCGGGACGCATGCGAACACCGGGGAGCTGTTTTTT	CATSGTHANTGELFF
TRBV7-9	NA	TRBJ2-3	NA	TGTGCCAGCAGCTTACCGACAGGCCCTAGCACAGATACGCAGTATTTT	CASSLPTGPSTDTQYF
TRBV12-5	once	TRBJ2-3	NA	TGTGCTAGTGGTTTGGGCCCAAGCACAGATACGCAGTATTTT	CASGLGPSTDTQYF
TRBV19	once	TRBJ1-3	NA	TGTGCCAGTAGTACATCTAAATACGGCATCTCTGGAAACACCATATATTTT	CASSTSKYGISGNTIYF
TRBV7-9	NA	TRBJ2-1	TRBD2	TGTGCCAGCAGCTTACCGCTAGCGGGAGGGCCAATGGACAATGAGCAGTTCTTC	CASSLPLAGGPMDNEQFF
TRBV19	NA	TRBJ1-1	NA	TGTGCCAGCCGATCGGGGACTGAAGCTTTCTTT	CASRSGTEAFF
TRBV28	NA	TRBJ1-5	NA	TGTGCCAGCAGTTTATCCTACGGGTCGCGAATCAATCAGCCCCAGCATTTT	CASSLSYGSRINQPQHF
TRBV4-1	NA	TRBJ2-1	NA	TGCGCCAGCAGCCACCTAGTATCCGGGATAGCTAACTTTGAGCAGTTCTTC	CASSHLVSGIANFEQFF
TRBV27	NA	TRBJ1-5	NA	TGTGCCAGCAGCGAAAGCAATCAGCCCCAGCATTTT	CASSESNQPQHF
TRBV7-9	NA	TRBJ1-4	TRBD1	TGTGCCAGCAGCGGTCCGGGACAGAATGAAAAACTGTTTTTT	CASSGPGQNEKLFF
TRBV27	NA	TRBJ1-1	NA	TGTGCCAGCAGTTTATCTGGGGTTACTGAAGCTTTCTTT	CASSLSGVTEAFF
TRBV21-1	NA	TRBJ2-7	NA	TGTGCCAGCAGCAAAGAAGCAGCCGGGGAGCAGTACTTC	CASSKEAAGEQYF
TRBV7-9	NA	TRBJ1-1	NA	TGTGCCAGCAGCTTAGCGTCGGTAGAAGCTTTCTTT	CASSLASVEAFF
TRBV5-4	NA	TRBJ2-1	NA	TGTGCCAGCATCCTTTTTGGGGGGAATTACAATGAGCAGTTCTTC	CASILFGGNYNEQFF
TRBV5-5	NA	TRBJ1-2	TRBD1	TGTGCCAGCAGCCACCCCAGGGACAGTCTAGATGGCTACACCTTC	CASSHPRDSLDGYTF
TRBV7-9	NA	TRBJ2-7	NA	TGTGCCAGCAGCTTAACAGGGAGCTCCTACGAGCAGTACTTC	CASSLTGSSYEQYF
TRBV2	NA	TRBJ2-7	NA	TGTGCCAGCCTTGGGGGTGCAGGGTCCTCCTACGAGCAGTACTTC	CASLGGAGSSYEQYF
TRBV7-9	once	TRBJ2-1	NA	TGTGCCAGCAGCTTACCGGGTGGAGTCAATGAGCAGTTCTTC	CASSLPGGVNEQFF